Below are 21 T cell receptor beta chains sequenced from a single sample in a study of graft-versus-host responses after intestinal transplantation. Which antigens these TCRs recognize remains unknown. Method: immunoSEQ multiplex PCR; TCRdb's copy keeps in-frame clones and lacks some. Among about 110,000 clones listed, approximately 94% were seen once. The sequencing here drew on unstimulated CD4+ T cells sorted from spleen or lymph node cells, taken before transplant. The receptors come from a human donor who was the organ donor for an intestinal transplant.

This sequence joins TRBV6-5 and TRBJ2-7, with unresolved D. Germline V CDR1 and CDR2: MNHEY, SVGAGI. The CDR3 totals 14 residues. V lost 6 bases to trimming and J lost 2 bases, with 14 bases between them. CDR3 in DNA: TGTGCCAGCAGATCGCCAGACACACCCTACGAGCAGTACTTC. This translates into CASRSPDTPYEQYF.

The rearrangement joins TRBV4-1 to TRBJ2-3; D is unresolved. CDR3 length: 13 residues. V was pared by 6 bases and J by 2 bases, with 9 bases between. CDR1 MGHRA and CDR2 YSYEKL come from the germline V gene. In nucleotides, the CDR3 is TGCGCCAGCAGGGGCGTCCCCACAGATACGCAGTATTTT. Translated: CASRGVPTDTQYF.

The genes are TRBV28 and TRBJ2-7; D is unresolved. This CDR3 has 14 amino acids. V shed 9 bases and J shed 6 bases, with 21 bases lying between them. Germline values: CDR1 MDHEN, CDR2 SYDVKM. The DNA for the CDR3 is TGTGCCAGTCGAGACCGTACTTACCCGGGCGAGCAGTACTTC. It encodes CASRDRTYPGEQYF.

V gene TRBV18 combines with J gene TRBJ2-1; unclear D gene. CDR1 is KGHSH, CDR2 LQKENI, per germline. The CDR3 has 13 residues. V dropped 2 bases and J dropped 6 bases, with 8 bases sitting between them. CDR3 in amino acids: CASSPGSPNEQFF. In DNA form, the CDR3 reads TGTGCCAGCTCACCAGGATCGCCCAATGAGCAGTTCTTC.

The genes are TRBV6-1 and TRBJ2-1, with TRBD2 matching 11 bases. Germline V gene lookup returns CDR1 MNHNS and CDR2 SASEGT. J lost 7 bases, V lost 5 bases, and 1 base had no gene match. The length of the CDR3 is 13 residues. The CDR3 nucleotides read TGTGCCAGCAGTCCTAGCGGGAGGAATGAGCAGTTCTTC. This codes for CASSPSGRNEQFF.

CDR3 DNA: TGCGCCAGCAGCTTGGCGCCTCTAAGCTCCTACGAGCAGTACTTC. Translated, it gives CASSLAPLSSYEQYF. The V gene is TRBV5-1, the J gene TRBJ2-7; the D is unclear. This CDR3 comprises 15 residues. V lost 0 bases to trimming and J lost 0 bases, with 10 bases between them. In germline, CDR1 is SGHRS, CDR2 YFSETQ.

The V call is TRBV5-4, the J call TRBJ2-5, with 9 bases matching TRBD1. V shed 4 bases and J 1 base; nucleotides not matched to a gene: 2. CDR3 length: 14 residues. Germline CDR1 is SGHNT and CDR2 is YYREEE (reference sequence). The CDR3 is CASSRDRVQETQYF. In DNA form, the CDR3 reads TGTGCCAGCAGCCGGGACAGGGTCCAAGAGACCCAGTACTTC.

This clone occurred once. The J gene is TRBJ2-2, the V gene TRBV4-3, with a weak D call TRBD2 (6 bases). Germline CDR1 and CDR2: LGHNA and YSLEER. This CDR3 has 17 residues. The V end lost 0 bases, the J end lost 1 base, and 12 bases lay between the germline ends. This CDR3 is CASSQDYWGVNTGELFF. The CDR3 nucleotides read TGCGCCAGCAGCCAAGACTATTGGGGGGTGAACACCGGGGAGCTGTTTTTT.

The V and J genes are TRBV28 and TRBJ2-3, with D perhaps given as TRBD1 or TRBD2 (5 bases each). Germline CDR1 reads MDHEN; CDR2 reads SYDVKM. Trimming stripped 1 base from V and 1 base from J, with 9 bases between. The CDR3 sequence is 15 residues long. CDR3 in DNA: TGTGCCAGCAGTTTATCACGGGGCGGCACAGATACGCAGTATTTT. Its translation is CASSLSRGGTDTQYF.

The V and J genes are TRBV5-6 and TRBJ2-7; 7 bases agree with TRBD2. This CDR3 contains 18 residues. Germline CDR1 is SGHDT and CDR2 is YYEEEE. With 1 base clipped from V and 6 bases from J, the junction kept 19 bases outside the gene matches. The CDR3 loop is CASSLWEGTWALRGEQYF. The CDR3 DNA is TGTGCCAGCAGCTTGTGGGAGGGTACCTGGGCACTACGGGGCGAGCAGTACTTC.

The table lists this clone with a few counts. This chain connects TRBV12-5 to TRBJ2-3; D gene ambiguous. CDR1 LGHNT and CDR2 FRNRAP come from the germline V gene. V lost 2 bases, J lost 0 bases, and 0 bases lay in between. This CDR3 has 12 residues. The CDR3: CASGLSTDTQYF. The CDR3, as DNA: TGTGCTAGTGGTTTGAGCACAGATACGCAGTATTTT.

This clone appeared a single time. The CDR3 spells CASSLATGNYGYTF. Here the CDR3 DNA reads TGTGCCAGCAGCTTAGCGACAGGAAACTATGGCTACACCTTC. The rearrangement joins TRBV7-2 to TRBJ1-2, with D possibly TRBD1 on 6 matching bases. Looked up from germline, CDR1 is SGHTA and CDR2 is FQGNSA. CDR3 size: 14 residues. The V end lost 0 bases, the J end lost 2 bases, and 7 bases lay between the germline ends.

V gene TRBV6-5 combines with J gene TRBJ2-5; 7 bases map to TRBD1. Germline V lookup: CDR1 MNHEY, CDR2 SVGAGI. CDR3 size: 14 residues. V lost 5 bases to trimming and J lost 5 bases; unmatched junction nucleotides: 8. DNA for the CDR3: TGTGCCAGCAGTGCCTCAGGGGGTAGGGAGACCCAGTACTTC. This sequence encodes CASSASGGRETQYF.

This rearrangement joins TRBV29-1 to TRBJ1-1, with D perhaps TRBD1 (6 bases). V gave up 8 bases and J gave up 0 bases, with 13 bases separating them. This CDR3 comprises 13 residues. Germline CDR1 is SQVTM and CDR2 is ANQGSEA. The CDR3 sequence: CSLKGDLNTEAFF. In nucleotides, the CDR3 is TGCAGCCTAAAGGGGGACTTGAACACTGAAGCTTTCTTT. The whole variable domain, remainder taken from reference TRBV29-1 and TRBJ1-1, is SAVISQKPSRDICQRGTSLTIQCQVDSQVTMMFWYRQQPGQSLTLIATANQGSEATYESGFVIDKFPISRPNLTFSTLTVSNMSPEDSSIYLCSLKGDLNTEAFFGQGTRLTVV.

V usage is TRBV19 and J usage is TRBJ2-2; unclear D gene. Germline V gene lookup returns CDR1 LNHDA and CDR2 SQIVND (reference sequence). This CDR3 is 13 amino acids long. Between the trimmed V and J ends, which lost 7 bases and 5 bases, there was a span of 11 bases. Here the CDR3 DNA reads TGTGCCAGTACCTCCTGGGGAACCGGGGAGCTGTTTTTT. Protein product: CASTSWGTGELFF.

The chain combines TRBV10-3 with TRBJ2-1; D remains ambiguous. The CDR3 loop spans 16 amino acids. Germline V CDR1 and CDR2: ENHRY, SYGVKD. The V and J ends lost 3 bases and 0 bases respectively, with 12 bases between them. CDR3 in amino acids: CAISDPAETSYNEQFF. DNA for the CDR3: TGTGCCATCAGTGACCCTGCTGAGACCTCCTACAATGAGCAGTTCTTC.

The chain joins TRBV9 to TRBJ2-1; D tentatively fits TRBD1 or TRBD2 (5 bases each). The germline V gene has CDR1 SGDLS and CDR2 YYNGEE. Trimming took off 4 bases at V and 1 base at J, with 12 bases between the two ends. The CDR3 loop spans 15 amino acids. The CDR3 coding sequence is TGTGCCAGCAGCCCTGGGGCGGGTTCCTACAATGAGCAGTTCTTC. Translated: CASSPGAGSYNEQFF. Using reference TRBV9 and TRBJ2-1 for the parts outside the CDR3, the full variable domain is DSGVTQTPKHLITATGQRVTLRCSPRSGDLSVYWYQQSLDQGLQFLIQYYNGEERAKGNILERFSAQQFPDLHSELNLSSLELGDSALYFCASSPGAGSYNEQFFGPGTRLTVL.

V is TRBV5-1 and J is TRBJ2-6; 10 bases map to TRBD1. Unmatched junction bases numbered 7, after V lost 4 bases and J lost 9 bases. Germline V CDR1 and CDR2: SGHRS, YFSETQ. The CDR3 is made up of 15 amino acids. As DNA, the CDR3 is TGCGCCAGCAGCCTACGACAGGGGGCACTCAACGTCCTGACTTTC. Its translation is CASSLRQGALNVLTF.

The chain links TRBV5-1 to TRBJ2-5, with D perhaps TRBD1 (5 bases). This CDR3 has 13 amino acids. Germline V gene lookup returns CDR1 SGHRS and CDR2 YFSETQ. V was shortened by 0 bases and J by 5 bases, with 8 bases between the two germline ends. The CDR3 reads CASSLGWGETQYF. The CDR3 DNA sequence: TGCGCCAGCAGCTTGGGCTGGGGCGAGACCCAGTACTTC. Supplemented by reference TRBV5-1 and TRBJ2-5, the full variable domain reads KAGVTQTPRYLIKTRGQQVTLSCSPISGHRSVSWYQQTPGQGLQFLFEYFSETQRNKGNFPGRFSGRQFSNSRSEMNVSTLELGDSALYLCASSLGWGETQYFGPGTRLLVL.

The chain uses TRBV4-2 and TRBJ2-7; D not resolved. The germline CDR1 and CDR2 sequences are LGHNA and YNFKEQ. V lost 0 bases, J lost 0 bases, and 6 bases lay in between. The CDR3 covers 14 residues. The DNA of the CDR3 is TGTGCCAGCAGCCAAGATACCAACTCCTACGAGCAGTACTTC. Translating gives CASSQDTNSYEQYF.

The chain is built from TRBV7-2 and TRBJ2-5; D not certain. This CDR3 spans 13 amino acids. The V gene lost 5 bases and the J gene lost 6 bases, with 13 bases spanning the gap. Germline CDR1 is SGHTA and CDR2 is FQGNSA. In nucleotides, the CDR3 is TGTGCCAGCAGCGTCGACTTAGGGAAGACCCAGTACTTC. Amino acids: CASSVDLGKTQYF.